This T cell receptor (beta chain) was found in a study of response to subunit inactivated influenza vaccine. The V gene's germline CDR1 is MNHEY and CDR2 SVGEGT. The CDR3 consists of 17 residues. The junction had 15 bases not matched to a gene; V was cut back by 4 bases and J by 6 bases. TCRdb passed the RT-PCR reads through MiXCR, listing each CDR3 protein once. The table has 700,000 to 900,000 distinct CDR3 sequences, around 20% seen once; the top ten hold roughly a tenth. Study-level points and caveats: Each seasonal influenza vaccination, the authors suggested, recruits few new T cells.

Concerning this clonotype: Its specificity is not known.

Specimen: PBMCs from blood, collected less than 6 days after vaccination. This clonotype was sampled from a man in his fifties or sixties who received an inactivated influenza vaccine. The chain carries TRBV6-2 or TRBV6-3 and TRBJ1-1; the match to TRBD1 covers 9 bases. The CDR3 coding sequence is TGTGCCAGCAGTTTGGCGCAACTGGGACAGGGAATCCCTGAAGCTTTCTTT. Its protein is CASSLAQLGQGIPEAFF.